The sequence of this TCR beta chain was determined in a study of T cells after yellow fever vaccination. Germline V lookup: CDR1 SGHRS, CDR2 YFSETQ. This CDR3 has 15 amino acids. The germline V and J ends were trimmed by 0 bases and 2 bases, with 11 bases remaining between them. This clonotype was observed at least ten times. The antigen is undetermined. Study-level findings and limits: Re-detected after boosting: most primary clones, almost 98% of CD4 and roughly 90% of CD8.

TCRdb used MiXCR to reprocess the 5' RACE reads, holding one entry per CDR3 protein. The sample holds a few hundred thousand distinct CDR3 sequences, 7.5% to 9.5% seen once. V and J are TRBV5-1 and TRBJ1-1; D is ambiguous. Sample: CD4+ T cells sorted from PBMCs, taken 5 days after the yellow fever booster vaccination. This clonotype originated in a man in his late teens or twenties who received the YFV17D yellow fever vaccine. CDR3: CASSLGPSGNTEAFF. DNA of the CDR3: TGCGCCAGCAGCTTGGGCCCGAGTGGAAACACTGAAGCTTTCTTT. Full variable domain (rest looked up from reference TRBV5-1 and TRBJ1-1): KAGVTQTPRYLIKTRGQQVTLSCSPISGHRSVSWYQQTPGQGLQFLFEYFSETQRNKGNFPGRFSGRQFSNSRSEMNVSTLELGDSALYLCASSLGPSGNTEAFFGQGTRLTVV.